The clone carrying this T cell receptor (beta chain) was detected once. The antigen is undetermined. The CDR3 sequence is 14 residues long. V lost 3 bases, J lost 3 bases, and 11 bases lay in between. Germline V gene lookup returns CDR1 MDHEN and CDR2 SYDVKM. These data come from a study of immune cell composition in non-small cell lung cancer. Study outcomes and limitations: Smoking pack-years did not significantly correlate with tumour TCR-beta clonality. Clones >0.5% enriched in tumour were rarer in adenocarcinoma (around 35%) than squamous (approximately 80%).

DNA was extracted from unsorted cell suspensions stored frozen. The table came from immunoSEQ multiplex PCR; TCRdb's copy has only in-frame clones and leaves some out. In the table there are 5,000 or so clones, 76% of which are singletons. V and J are TRBV28 and TRBJ1-2; D is uncertain. The TCR comes from a human donor with non-small cell lung cancer. The sample consisted of lung tumor tissue. CDR3 protein: CASSLGSSYYGYTF. Here the CDR3 DNA reads TGTGCCAGCAGTTTGGGCAGTTCATACTATGGCTACACCTTC.